Below are 19 T cell receptor beta chains sequenced from a single sample in a study of T cells expressing NK-cell markers. TCRdb reprocessed the 5' RACE reads, keeping one entry per CDR3 protein, no DNA. Its clone listing holds about 460,000 distinct CDR3 sequences. The sample consisted of blood T cells: a sorted CD56 or NKG2C T cell subset, CD4+ or CD8+ T cells, or bulk PBMC T cells (not recorded which). These receptors all stem from a woman between 45 and 60 years old in good health.

The V call is TRBV9, the J call TRBJ2-1. This CDR3 contains 14 residues. Germline-derived CDR1 and CDR2 are SGDLS and YYNGEE. CDR3: CASSVGAQPNEQFF.

The rearrangement joins TRBV28 to TRBJ2-5; the TCRdb D gene call, TRBD1, has no DNA to confirm it. Germline V CDR1 and CDR2: MDHEN, SYDVKM. The CDR3 is made up of 16 amino acids. CDR3 amino acids: CASSSTTGFSLETQYF.

The chain joins TRBV5-5 to TRBJ2-5; TCRdb's D call of TRBD2 is untestable without DNA. Germline V gives CDR1 SGHKS, CDR2 YYEKEE (reference sequence). CDR3 size: 15 residues. CDR3 sequence: CASSDGLAGWKTQYF.

The rearrangement links TRBV20-1 to TRBJ1-5. The CDR3 length is 13 residues. In germline, CDR1 is DFQATT, CDR2 SNEGSKA (reference sequence). The CDR3 region is CSVEGMGNQPQHF.

This chain joins TRBV29-1 and TRBJ2-1; TCRdb designates TRBD1, a call that cannot be tested without DNA. This CDR3 region has 14 residues. Per the germline V gene, CDR1 is SQVTM and CDR2 is ANQGSEA. The CDR3 region is CSVEAGPGYNEQFF.

The genes are TRBV11-2 and TRBJ2-5; with no DNA, the TCRdb D assignment of TRBD2 cannot be verified. This CDR3 is 15 amino acids long. Germline V CDR1 and CDR2: SGHAT, FQNNGV. The CDR3 loop reads CASSFTMTGQETQYF.

This chain links TRBV2 with TRBJ2-1; with no DNA, the TCRdb D assignment of TRBD2 cannot be verified. The germline V gene encodes CDR1 SNHLY and CDR2 FYNNEI. This CDR3 contains 16 residues. CDR3 protein: CASRSRLAGGPNEQFF.

The V and J genes are TRBV12-3 or TRBV12-4 and TRBJ2-1. The length of the CDR3 is 16 residues. The CDR3 spells CASNARTSSSYNEQFF.

The CDR3 loop reads CASSPLAGGSIYEQYF. The chain uses TRBV7-9 and TRBJ2-7; TCRdb's D call of TRBD2 is untestable without DNA. The CDR3 contains 16 residues. CDR1 is SEHNR, CDR2 FQNEAQ, per germline (reference sequence).

The chain is built from TRBV4-2 and TRBJ2-1; as DNA is missing, the TRBD2 call by TCRdb cannot be tested. The CDR3 sequence is 16 residues long. Per germline, CDR1 LGHNA and CDR2 YNFKEQ. CDR3 amino acids: CASSQPGLAGVYEQFF.

This chain's CDR3 is CASSVRGRNSPLHF. V gene TRBV27 combines with J gene TRBJ1-6; TCRdb calls TRBD1, which cannot be checked without DNA. Germline CDR1 reads MNHEY; CDR2 reads SMNVEV (reference sequence). The CDR3 extends over 14 amino acids.

V and J are TRBV5-1 and TRBJ2-2. This CDR3 spans 15 amino acids. Germline V gene data show CDR1 as SGHRS and CDR2 as YFSETQ. The CDR3 is CASSPAVGNTGELFF.

This chain's CDR3 is CASSWLAGGYEQYF. V usage is TRBV12-3 or TRBV12-4 and J usage is TRBJ2-7; the D call of TRBD2 rests on TCRdb alone, since no DNA is present to check it. The CDR3 has 14 amino acids.

The chain uses TRBV4-1 and TRBJ1-3. Germline CDR1 is MGHRA and CDR2 is YSYEKL. The CDR3 length is 18 residues. CDR3 amino acids: CASSQKGRADLSGNTIYF.

The chain employs TRBV14 and TRBJ1-2; TCRdb outputs TRBD1, but without DNA this stays unchecked. This CDR3 spans 16 amino acids. Germline CDR1 SGHDN, CDR2 FVKESK. This chain's CDR3 is CASSQDRLGQSYGYTF.

The chain joins TRBV20-1 to TRBJ2-1; with no DNA, the TCRdb D assignment of TRBD2 cannot be verified. The CDR3 has 13 residues. Germline CDR1 and CDR2: DFQATT and SNEGSKA (reference sequence). The CDR3 reads CSVRLAGMNEQFF.

The chain employs TRBV5-1 and TRBJ2-2; TCRdb's D gene call, TRBD2, goes unchecked for lack of DNA. Looked up from germline, CDR1 is SGHRS and CDR2 is YFSETQ. The CDR3 runs to 19 residues. The CDR3 here is CASRQGLANLPIITGELFF.

The chain carries TRBV29-1 and TRBJ2-7; TCRdb selects TRBD1, and the lack of DNA leaves this call unchecked. CDR3 length: 13 amino acids. CDR1 and CDR2 (germline): SQVTM, ANQGSEA. The CDR3 is CSVPGQGIYEQYF.

The chain recombines TRBV5-1 with TRBJ2-4. The CDR3 spans 16 residues. Per the germline V gene, CDR1 is SGHRS and CDR2 is YFSETQ. The CDR3 protein is CASSLGSVRGLNIQYF.